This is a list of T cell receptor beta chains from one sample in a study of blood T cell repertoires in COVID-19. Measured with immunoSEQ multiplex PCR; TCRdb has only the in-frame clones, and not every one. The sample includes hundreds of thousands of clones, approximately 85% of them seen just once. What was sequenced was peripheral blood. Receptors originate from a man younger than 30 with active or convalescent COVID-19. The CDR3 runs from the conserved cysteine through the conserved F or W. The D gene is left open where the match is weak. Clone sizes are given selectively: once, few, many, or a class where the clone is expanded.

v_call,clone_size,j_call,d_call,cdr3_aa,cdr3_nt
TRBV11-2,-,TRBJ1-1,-,CASSRTVEAFF,TGTGCCAGCAGTCGGACAGTTGAAGCTTTCTTT
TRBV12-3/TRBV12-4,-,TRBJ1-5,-,CASRGDGDQPQHF,TGTGCCAGCAGGGGCGACGGGGATCAGCCCCAGCATTTT
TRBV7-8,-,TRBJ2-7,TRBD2,CASSRERLAGVESYEQYF,TGTGCCAGCAGCCGAGAACGACTAGCGGGGGTGGAGTCCTACGAGCAGTACTTC
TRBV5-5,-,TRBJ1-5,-,CASSQDSFLDSNQPQHF,TGTGCCAGCAGCCAGGACAGCTTCCTTGATAGCAATCAGCCCCAGCATTTT
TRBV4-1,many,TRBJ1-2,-,CASSQERGGIYGYTF,TGCGCCAGCAGCCAAGAGAGAGGTGGTATCTATGGCTACACCTTC
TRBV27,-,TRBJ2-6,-,CASRPTGSGANVLTF,TGTGCCAGCAGACCTACAGGGTCCGGGGCCAACGTCCTGACTTTC
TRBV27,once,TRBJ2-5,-,CASSLGGAGETQYF,TGTGCCAGCAGTTTAGGGGGGGCCGGAGAGACCCAGTACTTC
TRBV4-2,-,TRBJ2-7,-,CASSEAGIEGWTAGQYF,TGTGCCAGCAGCGAAGCTGGGATCGAGGGATGGACAGCAGGGCAGTACTTC
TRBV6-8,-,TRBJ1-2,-,CASSYGRGHGYTF,TGTGCCAGCAGTTATGGCAGGGGTCATGGCTACACCTTC
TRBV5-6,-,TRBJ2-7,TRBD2,CASARRGLTYEQYF,TGTGCCAGCGCCCGGCGGGGGTTAACCTACGAGCAGTACTTC
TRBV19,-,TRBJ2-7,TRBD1,CASSMGQITYEQYF,TGTGCCAGTAGTATGGGACAGATAACCTACGAGCAGTACTTC
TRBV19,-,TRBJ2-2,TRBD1,CASSHFTGDTGELFF,TGTGCCAGTAGCCATTTTACAGGGGACACCGGGGAGCTGTTTTTT
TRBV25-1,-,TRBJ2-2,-,CASRQMNTGELFF,TGTGCCAGCCGACAGATGAACACCGGGGAGCTGTTTTTT
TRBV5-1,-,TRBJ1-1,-,CASSSTSNPTGEAFF,TGCGCCAGCAGCTCCACTAGCAACCCGACTGGTGAAGCTTTCTTT
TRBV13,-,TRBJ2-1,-,CALGANEQFF,TGTGCTCTCGGAGCCAATGAGCAGTTCTTC
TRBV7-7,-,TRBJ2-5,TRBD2,CASSFETGGETQYF,TGTGCCAGCAGCTTCGAAACGGGGGGAGAGACCCAGTACTTC
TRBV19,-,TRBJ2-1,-,CATAYNEQFF,TGTGCCACCGCGTACAATGAGCAGTTCTTC
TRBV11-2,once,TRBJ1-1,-,CASSLGLAVRNTEAFF,TGTGCCAGCAGCTTAGGGTTGGCGGTAAGGAACACTGAAGCTTTCTTT
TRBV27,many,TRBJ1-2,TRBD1,CASKGTGGTWYGYTF,TGTGCCAGCAAGGGGACAGGGGGAACTTGGTATGGCTACACCTTC
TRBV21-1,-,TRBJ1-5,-,CASIFRQPQHF,TGTGCCAGCATCTTCCGGCAGCCCCAGCATTTT
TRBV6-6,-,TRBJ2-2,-,CATRTENTGELFF,TGTGCCACCCGGACAGAAAACACCGGGGAGCTGTTTTTT
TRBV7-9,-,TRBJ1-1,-,CASSFTASGEAFF,TGTGCCAGCAGCTTCACCGCGTCGGGTGAAGCTTTCTTT
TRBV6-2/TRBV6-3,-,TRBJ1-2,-,CASSYDKPGGYGYTF,TGTGCCAGCAGTTACGACAAGCCCGGGGGATATGGCTACACCTTC
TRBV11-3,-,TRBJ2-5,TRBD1,CASSPTTGGLETQYF,TGTGCCAGCAGCCCTACGACAGGGGGCCTGGAGACCCAGTACTTC
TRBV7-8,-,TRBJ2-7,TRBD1,CASSFGKGQVYEQYF,TGTGCCAGCAGCTTTGGGAAGGGACAGGTCTACGAGCAGTACTTC
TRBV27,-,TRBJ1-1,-,CASRGKEAFF,TGTGCCAGCAGGGGCAAAGAAGCTTTCTTT
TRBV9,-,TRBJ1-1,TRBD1,CASSSEGRGRSTEAFF,TGTGCCAGCAGCTCCGAGGGAAGGGGGCGCAGCACTGAAGCTTTCTTT
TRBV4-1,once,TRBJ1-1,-,CASSQHGAEAFF,TGCGCCAGCAGCCAACACGGAGCTGAAGCTTTCTTT
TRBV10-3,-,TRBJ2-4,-,CATAPSRGDIQYF,TGTGCCACCGCACCTTCCCGCGGGGACATTCAGTACTTC
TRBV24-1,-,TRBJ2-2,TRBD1,CATSDKGQGVWNTGELFF,TGTGCCACCAGTGACAAGGGACAGGGGGTGTGGAACACCGGGGAGCTGTTTTTT
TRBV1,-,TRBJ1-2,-,CTSSQDRGGKDYGYTF,TGCACCAGCAGCCAAGATCGGGGGGGAAAGGACTATGGCTACACCTTC
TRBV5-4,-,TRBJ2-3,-,CASSLSSQTLSTDTQYF,TGTGCCAGCAGCTTGAGCTCGCAGACACTGAGCACAGATACGCAGTATTTT
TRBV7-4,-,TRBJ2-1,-,CASSSFGTPSYNEQFF,TGTGCCAGCAGTTCCTTCGGGACACCGTCCTACAATGAGCAGTTCTTC
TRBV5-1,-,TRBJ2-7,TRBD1,CASSFTGTGYEQYF,TGCGCCAGCAGCTTTACCGGGACAGGGTACGAGCAGTACTTC
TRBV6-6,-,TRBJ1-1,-,CASSFGGGNTEAFF,TGTGCCAGCAGTTTTGGGGGGGGGAACACTGAAGCTTTCTTT
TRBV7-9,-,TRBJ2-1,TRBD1,CASSLDDRGTYNEQFF,TGTGCCAGCAGCTTAGATGACAGGGGGACCTACAATGAGCAGTTCTTC
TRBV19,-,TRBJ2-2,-,CASSPGLQLFF,TGTGCCAGTAGTCCCGGGTTGCAGCTGTTTTTT
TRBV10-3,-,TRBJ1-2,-,CAIQLGSLDGYTF,TGTGCCATCCAACTCGGGTCGTTGGATGGCTACACCTTC
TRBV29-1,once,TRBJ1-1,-,CSVVGTGSTEAFF,TGCAGCGTTGTGGGTACAGGGTCCACTGAAGCTTTCTTT
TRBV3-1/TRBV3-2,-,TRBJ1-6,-,CASSQGQINSPLHF,TGTGCCAGCAGCCAAGGCCAGATTAATTCACCCCTCCACTTT
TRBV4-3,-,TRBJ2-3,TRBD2,CASSQGPSGGTDTQYF,TGCGCCAGCAGCCAAGGGCCTAGCGGGGGCACAGATACGCAGTATTTT
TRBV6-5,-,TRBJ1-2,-,CASSSILERGYGYTF,TGTGCCAGCAGTTCAATCTTGGAAAGGGGCTATGGCTACACCTTC
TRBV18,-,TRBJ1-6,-,CASSPWGGSYNSPLHF,TGTGCCAGCTCACCCTGGGGAGGGTCCTATAATTCACCCCTCCACTTT
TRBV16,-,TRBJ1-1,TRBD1,CASSLGTGRYTEAFF,TGTGCCAGCAGCCTAGGGACAGGTCGGTACACTGAAGCTTTCTTT
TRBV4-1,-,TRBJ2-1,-,CASSRISGLVSEQFF,TGCGCCAGCAGCCGAATTAGCGGTTTGGTTTCTGAGCAGTTCTTC
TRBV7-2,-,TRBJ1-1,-,CASSFMEGTEAFF,TGTGCCAGCAGCTTCATGGAGGGCACTGAAGCTTTCTTT
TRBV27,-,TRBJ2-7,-,CASSLSLTGHSYEQYF,TGTGCCAGCAGTCTATCCTTGACAGGACACTCCTACGAGCAGTACTTC
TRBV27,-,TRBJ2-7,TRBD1,CASSPTGAGSYEQYF,TGTGCCAGCAGTCCGACAGGGGCGGGCTCCTACGAGCAGTACTTC
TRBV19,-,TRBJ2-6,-,CASSTIEAGANVLTF,TGTGCCAGTAGTACAATTGAGGCCGGGGCCAACGTCCTGACTTTC
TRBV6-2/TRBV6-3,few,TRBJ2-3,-,CASSPPADTDTQYF,TGTGCCAGCAGCCCCCCAGCGGACACAGATACGCAGTATTTT
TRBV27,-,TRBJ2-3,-,CASSRPGVTDTQYF,TGTGCCAGCAGCCGGCCAGGGGTCACAGATACGCAGTATTTT
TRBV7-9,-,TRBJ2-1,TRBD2,CASSLELAGVYNEQFF,TGTGCCAGCAGCTTAGAACTAGCGGGGGTGTACAATGAGCAGTTCTTC
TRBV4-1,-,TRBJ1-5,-,CASSQVQWDTLYSNQPQHF,TGCGCCAGCAGCCAAGTTCAATGGGACACCCTTTATAGCAATCAGCCCCAGCATTTT
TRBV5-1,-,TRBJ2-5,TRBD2,CASRRSGGQETQYF,TGCGCCAGTCGTCGTAGCGGGGGTCAAGAGACCCAGTACTTC
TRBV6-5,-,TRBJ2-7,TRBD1,CASSYSRDRGAYEQYF,TGTGCCAGCAGTTACAGCAGGGACAGGGGGGCCTACGAGCAGTACTTC
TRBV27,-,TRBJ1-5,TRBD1,CASRPTGTGAVQPQHF,TGTGCCAGCAGACCTACCGGGACAGGGGCGGTTCAGCCCCAGCATTTT
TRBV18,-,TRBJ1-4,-,CASSPDIRSTNEKLFF,TGTGCCAGCTCACCCGATATCAGGTCAACTAATGAAAAACTGTTTTTT
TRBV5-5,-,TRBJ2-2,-,CASSFKTNTGELFF,TGTGCCAGCAGCTTCAAGACAAACACCGGGGAGCTGTTTTTT
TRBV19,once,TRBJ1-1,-,CAGGMNTEAFF,TGTGCCGGCGGGATGAACACTGAAGCTTTCTTT
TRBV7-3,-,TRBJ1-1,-,CASSLMGASMNTEAFF,TGTGCCAGCAGCTTAATGGGGGCGTCCATGAACACTGAAGCTTTCTTT